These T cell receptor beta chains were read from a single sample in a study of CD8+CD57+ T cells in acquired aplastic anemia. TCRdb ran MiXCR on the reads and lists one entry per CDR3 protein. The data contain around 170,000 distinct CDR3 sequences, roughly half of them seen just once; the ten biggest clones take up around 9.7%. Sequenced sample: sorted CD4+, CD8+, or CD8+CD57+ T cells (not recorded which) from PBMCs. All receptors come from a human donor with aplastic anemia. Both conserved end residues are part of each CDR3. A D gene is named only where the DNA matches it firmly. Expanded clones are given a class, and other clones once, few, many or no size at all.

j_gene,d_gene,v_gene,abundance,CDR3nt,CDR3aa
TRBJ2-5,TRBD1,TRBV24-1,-,TGTGCCACCAGTGATCTCCCGGGACAGGGGGTTGGAGAGACCCAGTACTTC,CATSDLPGQGVGETQYF
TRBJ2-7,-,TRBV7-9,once,TGTGCCAGCAGCCGCCGGACACCCTCCTACGAGCAGTACTTC,CASSRRTPSYEQYF
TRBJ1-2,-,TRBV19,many,TGTGCCAGTAGAGTAGGCCTACACCTCTATGGCTACACCTTC,CASRVGLHLYGYTF
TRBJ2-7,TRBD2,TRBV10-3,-,TGTGCCAGCAGTCTGACTAGCGGTAACTCCTACGAGCAGTACTTC,CASSLTSGNSYEQYF
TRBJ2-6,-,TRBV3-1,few,TGTGCCAGCAGCCCCCGGAGCTCTGGGGCCAACGTCCTGACTTTC,CASSPRSSGANVLTF
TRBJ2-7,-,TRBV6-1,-,TGTGCCAGCAGTGAACCCGGACTTACCTACGAGCAGTACTTC,CASSEPGLTYEQYF
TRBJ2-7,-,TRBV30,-,TGTGCCTGGAACCTGGGGGGTGGGGGCTACGAGCAGTACTTC,CAWNLGGGGYEQYF
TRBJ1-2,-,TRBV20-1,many,TGCAGTGCGCCCCAACGGGTTGGGCTGAACTATGGCTACACCTTC,CSAPQRVGLNYGYTF
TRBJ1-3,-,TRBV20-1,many,TGCAGTGGCCTACATACAGGGAACTCTGGAAACACCATATATTTT,CSGLHTGNSGNTIYF
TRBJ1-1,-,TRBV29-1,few,TGCAGCGTTGAAGCCCAGAAGGCTCAAGCTTTCTTT,CSVEAQKAQAFF
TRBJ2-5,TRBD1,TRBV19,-,TGTGCCAGTACCACGACAGGGGGAGAGACCCAGTACTTC,CASTTTGGETQYF
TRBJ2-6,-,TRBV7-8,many,TGTGCCAGCAGCTTTCCGGGAACCAACGTCCTGACTTTC,CASSFPGTNVLTF
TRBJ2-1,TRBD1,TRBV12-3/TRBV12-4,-,TGTGCCAGCAGTTCCGGGACAGGGTACTACAATGAGCAGTTCTTC,CASSSGTGYYNEQFF
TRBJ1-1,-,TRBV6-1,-,TGTGCCAGCAGTCTCGCTCGGACAGACACTGAAGCTTTCTTT,CASSLARTDTEAFF
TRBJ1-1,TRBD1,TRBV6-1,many,TGTGCCAGCAGTGAGACAGGGAGGATCACTGAAGCTTTCTTT,CASSETGRITEAFF
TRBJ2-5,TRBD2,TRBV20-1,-,TGCAGTGTATCAGCGGGGGCTCTGGAATCGGAGACCCAGTACTTC,CSVSAGALESETQYF
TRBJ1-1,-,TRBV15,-,TGTGCCACCAGCAGAGATCAGTACCGACCATCGAACACTGAAGCTTTCTTT,CATSRDQYRPSNTEAFF
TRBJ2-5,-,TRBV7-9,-,TGTGCCAGCAGCCCAATGAGGAAGGAGACCCAGTACTTC,CASSPMRKETQYF
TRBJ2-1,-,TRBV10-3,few,TGTGCCATCAGGGACACGTACAATGAGCAGTTCTTC,CAIRDTYNEQFF
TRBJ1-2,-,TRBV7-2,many,TGTGCCAGCAGCCTGGGAATCTATGGCTACACCTTC,CASSLGIYGYTF
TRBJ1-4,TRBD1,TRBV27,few,TGTGCCAGCAGTTTGTCCGGGACAGGGTTTGAAAAACTGTTTTTT,CASSLSGTGFEKLFF
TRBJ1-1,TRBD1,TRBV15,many,TGTGCCACCAGCAGAGGCGTACAGGGGGACACTGAAGCTTTCTTT,CATSRGVQGDTEAFF
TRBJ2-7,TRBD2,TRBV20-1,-,TGCAGTGCTAGACTAGCGGGATGGGAGACCTACGAGCAGTACTTC,CSARLAGWETYEQYF
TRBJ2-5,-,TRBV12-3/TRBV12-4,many,TGTGCCAGCAGTCCCCCCCCGGCCCAAGAGACCCAGTACTTC,CASSPPPAQETQYF
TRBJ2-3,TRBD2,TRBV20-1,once,TGCAGTGTAGCGGGGGGGCGAGTAGATACGCAGTATTTT,CSVAGGRVDTQYF
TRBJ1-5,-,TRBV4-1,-,TGCGCCAGCAGCCAAGATCCCAAGAGACAGCCCCAGCATTTT,CASSQDPKRQPQHF
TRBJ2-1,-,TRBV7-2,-,TGTGCCAGCAGCCCCCCTCTCTACAATGAGCAGTTCTTC,CASSPPLYNEQFF
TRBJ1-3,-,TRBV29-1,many,TGCAGCGTTGCGGAAAGGGAGGTCGGAAACACCATATATTTT,CSVAEREVGNTIYF
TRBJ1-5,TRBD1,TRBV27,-,TGTGCCAGCAGATCCTCGGGACAGGGGATAATTCAGCCCCAGCATTTT,CASRSSGQGIIQPQHF
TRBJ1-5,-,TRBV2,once,TGTGCCAGCAGTGGCCAGGAACCTAATCAGCCCCAGCATTTT,CASSGQEPNQPQHF
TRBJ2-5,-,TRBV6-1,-,TGTGCCACCGGAGAAGGGGGAGGGCCGCGGGAGACCCAGTACTTC,CATGEGGGPRETQYF
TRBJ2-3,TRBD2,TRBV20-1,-,TGCAGTGCAGACCTCGGGACTAGCGGGAGCGGAGATACGCAGTATTTT,CSADLGTSGSGDTQYF
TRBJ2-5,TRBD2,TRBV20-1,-,TGCAGTGCTAGGAGCGGGGGGAGGGCGGAGACCCAGTACTTC,CSARSGGRAETQYF
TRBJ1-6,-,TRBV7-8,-,TGTGCCAGCAGCTTGCGGGATAGTCAGGCCCTCCACTTT,CASSLRDSQALHF
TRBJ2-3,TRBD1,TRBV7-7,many,TGTGCTAGCAGCCCGGGACAGTCCACAGATACGCAGTATTTT,CASSPGQSTDTQYF
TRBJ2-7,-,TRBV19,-,TGTGCCAGTAGTATAGAAGCTAGGTTGGGCGAGCAGTACTTC,CASSIEARLGEQYF
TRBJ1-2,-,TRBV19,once,TGTGCCAGTAAAGACTGGGAGAGGCATGGCTACACCTTC,CASKDWERHGYTF
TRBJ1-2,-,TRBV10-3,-,TGTGCCATCAGTGTCGAGATGGGGGCTGGGTATGGCTACACCTTC,CAISVEMGAGYGYTF
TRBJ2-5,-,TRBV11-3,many,TGTGCCAGCAGCTTGAATAGCGGCCAAGAGACCCAGTACTTC,CASSLNSGQETQYF
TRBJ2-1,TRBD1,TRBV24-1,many,TGTGCCACCAGTGATGGATGGGACAGGGGGCATATGGGCAATGAGCAGTTCTTC,CATSDGWDRGHMGNEQFF
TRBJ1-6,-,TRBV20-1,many,TGCAGTGCTAGAGACAGGGTAGGAGGTAATTCACCCCTCCACTTT,CSARDRVGGNSPLHF
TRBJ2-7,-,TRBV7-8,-,TGTGCCAGCAGCCCTAGTGACGAGCAGTACTTC,CASSPSDEQYF
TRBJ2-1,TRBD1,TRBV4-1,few,TGCGCCAGCACCGGGACAGGGGTCCCCAATGAGCAGTTCTTC,CASTGTGVPNEQFF
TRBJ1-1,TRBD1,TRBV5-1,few,TGCGCCAGCAGCCCACAGGGGGCGCAGACTGAAGCTTTCTTT,CASSPQGAQTEAFF
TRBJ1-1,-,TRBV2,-,TGTGCCAGCAGTGAAATGGGGGGCACTGAAGCTTTCTTT,CASSEMGGTEAFF